One sample yielded the 7 T cell receptor beta chains listed below, sequenced in a study of blood T cells in healthy people across ages. A J-beta primer mix and a sample-barcoded 5' primer were used in a second PCR of roughly 6 to 11 cycles. Via MiXCR, TCRdb re-called the 5' RACE reads, giving one row per CDR3 protein. Counted here are approximately 760,000 distinct CDR3 sequences, 20% to 25% occurring once; the ten biggest clones make up 9.4%. These same records also appear under a second study, on T cells of mothers and their children.

The sequencing input was blood. Receptors were obtained from a boy between 10 and 17 years old in good health.

The rearrangement joins TRBV20-1 to TRBJ2-5; maybe TRBD1 (5 bases). The J call could be wrong; TRBJ2-1 is a better fit for the DNA end. In germline, CDR1 is DFQATT, CDR2 SNEGSKA (reference sequence). CDR3 length: 13 residues. Written as DNA, the CDR3 is TGCAGTGCTCTAGGGGCCCCTCTCTGGGAGCAGTTCTTC. Amino acids: CSALGAPLWEQFF.

In this sample, this clonotype turned up a few times. V and J are TRBV5-5 and TRBJ2-5; D is unclear. The CDR3 consists of 12 residues. Trimming shortened V by 7 bases and J by 2 bases, and 9 bases separated the two germline ends. Germline lookup yields CDR1 SGHKS and CDR2 YYEKEE (reference sequence). This CDR3 reads CASRVSQETQYF. CDR3 in DNA: TGTGCCAGCCGCGTGAGTCAAGAGACCCAGTACTTC. Full variable domain (remainder filled in from reference TRBV5-5 and TRBJ2-5): DAGVTQSPTHLIKTRGQQVTLRCSPISGHKSVSWYQQVLGQGPQFIFQYYEKEERGRGNFPDRFSARQFPNYSSELNVNALLLGDSALYLCASRVSQETQYFGPGTRLLVL.

A few counts support this clonotype. This chain links TRBV7-2 with TRBJ2-3; D possibly corresponds to TRBD1 (5 bases). V lost 3 bases to trimming and J lost 0 bases, with 25 bases between them. The CDR3 extends over 20 amino acids. CDR1 SGHTA and CDR2 FQGNSA come from the germline V gene. Here the CDR3 DNA reads TGTGCCAGCAGCTTCCGCGGTGACAGAACGGCCTACGCTAGCACAGATACGCAGTATTTT. As protein: CASSFRGDRTAYASTDTQYF.

This clonotype appeared a few times. V usage is TRBV29-1 and J usage is TRBJ2-5, with 7 bases matching TRBD2. Trimming at V came to 5 bases and at J to 2 bases, leaving 8 bases not matched to a gene. CDR3 size: 14 residues. In germline, CDR1 is SQVTM, CDR2 ANQGSEA. In DNA form, the CDR3 reads TGCAGCGTTTTTCCTAGCGGAGATCAAGAGACCCAGTACTTC. It yields the protein CSVFPSGDQETQYF.

Only a few counts were recorded for this clonotype. The chain couples TRBV3-1 to TRBJ2-5; D not certain. V was shortened by 8 bases and J by 4 bases, with 20 bases between the two germline ends. Germline CDR1 is LGHDT and CDR2 is YNNKEL (reference sequence). This CDR3 is built from 15 residues. CDR3 loop: CASSLDWVDRETQYF. CDR3 nucleotides: TGTGCCAGCTCGCTAGATTGGGTGGATCGAGAGACCCAGTACTTC.

This chain uses TRBV29-1 with TRBJ2-7, with 10 bases aligning to TRBD1. V was clipped by 0 bases and J by 3 bases; unmatched bases: 8. This CDR3 spans 16 amino acids. Germline V gene lookup returns CDR1 SQVTM and CDR2 ANQGSEA. CDR3 bases: TGCAGCGTTGAAGATCCCGGGACAGGGGAGAACTACGAGCAGTACTTC. It specifies CSVEDPGTGENYEQYF.

This chain links TRBV7-2 with TRBJ1-3; D gene unclear. Germline assignment: CDR1 SGHTA and CDR2 FQGNSA. V dropped 1 base and J dropped 4 bases, with 14 bases sitting between them. The CDR3 spans 16 residues. CDR3 bases: TGTGCCAGCAGCTTAGGGGCAGTAGTTCACGGAAACACCATATATTTT. This translates into CASSLGAVVHGNTIYF.